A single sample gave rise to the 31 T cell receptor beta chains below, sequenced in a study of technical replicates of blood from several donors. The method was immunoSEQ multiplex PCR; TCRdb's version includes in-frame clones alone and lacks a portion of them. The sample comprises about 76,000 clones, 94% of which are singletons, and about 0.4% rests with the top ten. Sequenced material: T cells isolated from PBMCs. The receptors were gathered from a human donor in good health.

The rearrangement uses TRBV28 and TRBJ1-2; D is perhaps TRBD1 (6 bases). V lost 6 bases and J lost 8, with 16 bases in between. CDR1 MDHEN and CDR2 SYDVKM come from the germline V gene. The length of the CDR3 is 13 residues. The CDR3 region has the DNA TGTGCCAGCAGCCTAGCAGGGGTTGGCGGCTACACCTTC. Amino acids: CASSLAGVGGYTF.

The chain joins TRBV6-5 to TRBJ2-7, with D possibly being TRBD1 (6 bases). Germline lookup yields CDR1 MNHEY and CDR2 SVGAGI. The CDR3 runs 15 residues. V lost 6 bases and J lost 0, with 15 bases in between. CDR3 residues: CASRKRTEISYEQYF. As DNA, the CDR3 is TGTGCCAGCAGAAAACGGACAGAAATCTCCTACGAGCAGTACTTC.

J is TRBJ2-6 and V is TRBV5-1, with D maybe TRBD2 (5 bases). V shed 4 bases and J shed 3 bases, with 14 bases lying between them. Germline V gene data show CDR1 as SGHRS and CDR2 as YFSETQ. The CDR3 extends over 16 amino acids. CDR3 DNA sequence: TGCGCCAGCAGCGGGCGAGGGTTTATTGGGGCCAACGTCCTGACTTTC. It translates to CASSGRGFIGANVLTF.

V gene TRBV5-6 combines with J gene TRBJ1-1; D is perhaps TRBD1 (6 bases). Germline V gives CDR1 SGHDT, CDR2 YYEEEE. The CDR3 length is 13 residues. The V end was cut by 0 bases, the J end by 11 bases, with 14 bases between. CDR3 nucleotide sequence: TGTGCCAGCAGCTTGGCAGGGGTGGATTGGGCTTTCTTT. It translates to CASSLAGVDWAFF. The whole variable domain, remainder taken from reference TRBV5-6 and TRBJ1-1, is DAGVTQSPTHLIKTRGQQVTLRCSPKSGHDTVSWYQQALGQGPQFIFQYYEEEERQRGNFPDRFSGHQFPNYSSELNVNALLLGDSALYLCASSLAGVDWAFFGQGTRLTVV.

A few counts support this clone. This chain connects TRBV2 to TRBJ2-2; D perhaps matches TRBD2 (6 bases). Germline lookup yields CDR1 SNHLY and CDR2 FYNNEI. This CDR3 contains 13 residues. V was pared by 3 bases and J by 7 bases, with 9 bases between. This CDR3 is CASSDRGFGELFF. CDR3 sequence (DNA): TGTGCCAGCAGTGACCGGGGGTTCGGGGAGCTGTTTTTT.

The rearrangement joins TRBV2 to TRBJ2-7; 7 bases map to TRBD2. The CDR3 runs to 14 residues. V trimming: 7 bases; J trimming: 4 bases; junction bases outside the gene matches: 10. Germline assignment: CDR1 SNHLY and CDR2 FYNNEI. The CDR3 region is CASKELLAEYEQYF. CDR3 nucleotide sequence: TGTGCCAGCAAGGAACTCCTAGCGGAGTACGAGCAGTACTTC.

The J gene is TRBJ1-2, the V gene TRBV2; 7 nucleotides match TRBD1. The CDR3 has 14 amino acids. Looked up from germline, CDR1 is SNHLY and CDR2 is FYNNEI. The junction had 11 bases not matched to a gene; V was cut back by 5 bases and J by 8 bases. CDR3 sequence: CASSLGQSFLGYTF. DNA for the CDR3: TGTGCCAGCAGTTTGGGACAGAGTTTTTTGGGCTACACCTTC.

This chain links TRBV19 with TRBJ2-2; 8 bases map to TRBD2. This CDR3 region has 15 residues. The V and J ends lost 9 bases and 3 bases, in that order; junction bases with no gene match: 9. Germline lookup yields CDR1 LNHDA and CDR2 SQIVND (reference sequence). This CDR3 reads CASQTLAGYTGELFF. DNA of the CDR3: TGTGCCAGCCAAACCTTAGCGGGGTACACCGGGGAGCTGTTTTTT.

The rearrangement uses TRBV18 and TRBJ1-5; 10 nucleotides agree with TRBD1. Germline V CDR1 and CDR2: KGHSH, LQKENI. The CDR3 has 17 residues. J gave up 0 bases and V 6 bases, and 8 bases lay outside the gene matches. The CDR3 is CASSLGQGDYSNQPQHF. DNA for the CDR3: TGTGCCAGCTCGCTAGGACAGGGGGATTATAGCAATCAGCCCCAGCATTTT.

CDR3 bases: TGTGCCAGGGGGTGGACTAGCCCCTCAAATGAGCAGTTCTTC. As protein: CARGWTSPSNEQFF. This chain uses TRBV5-3 with TRBJ2-1, with 8 bases identical to TRBD2. TRBV5-3 is designated an ORF whose function remains uncertain. The CDR3 consists of 14 residues. The V and J ends lost 8 bases and 7 bases, in that order; junction bases with no gene match: 11.

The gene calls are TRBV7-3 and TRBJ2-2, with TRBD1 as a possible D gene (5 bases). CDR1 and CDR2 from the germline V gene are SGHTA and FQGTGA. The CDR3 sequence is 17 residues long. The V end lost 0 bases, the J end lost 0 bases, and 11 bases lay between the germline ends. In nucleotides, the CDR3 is TGTGCCAGCAGCTTAACGGTGGGCAGGGCGAACACCGGGGAGCTGTTTTTT. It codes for CASSLTVGRANTGELFF. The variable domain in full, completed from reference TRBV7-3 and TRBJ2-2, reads GAGVSQTPSNKVTEKGKYVELRCDPISGHTALYWYRQSLGQGPEFLIYFQGTGAADDSGLPNDRFFAVRPEGSVSTLKIQRTERGDSAVYLCASSLTVGRANTGELFFGEGSRLTVL.

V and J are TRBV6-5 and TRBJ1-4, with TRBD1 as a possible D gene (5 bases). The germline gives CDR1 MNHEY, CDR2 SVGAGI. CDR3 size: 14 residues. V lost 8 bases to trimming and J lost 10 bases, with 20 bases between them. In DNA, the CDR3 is TGTGCCAGCCGCGAGGGACGGGAGAGAGGAAAACTGTTTTTT. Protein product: CASREGRERGKLFF.

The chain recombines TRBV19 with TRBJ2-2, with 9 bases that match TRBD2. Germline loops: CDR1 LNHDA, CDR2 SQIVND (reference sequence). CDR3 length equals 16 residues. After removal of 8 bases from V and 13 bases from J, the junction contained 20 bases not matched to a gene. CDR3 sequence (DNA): TGTGCCAGTGCATCTAGCGGGATTGAGACGGGGTTCTTGCTGTTTTTT. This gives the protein CASASSGIETGFLLFF.

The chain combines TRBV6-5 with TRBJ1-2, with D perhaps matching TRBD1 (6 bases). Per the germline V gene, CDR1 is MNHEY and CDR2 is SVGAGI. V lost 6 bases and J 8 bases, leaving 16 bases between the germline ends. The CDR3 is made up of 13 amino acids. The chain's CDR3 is CASSPGTFGGYTF. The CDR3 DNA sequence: TGTGCCAGCAGCCCAGGGACATTTGGCGGCTACACCTTC.

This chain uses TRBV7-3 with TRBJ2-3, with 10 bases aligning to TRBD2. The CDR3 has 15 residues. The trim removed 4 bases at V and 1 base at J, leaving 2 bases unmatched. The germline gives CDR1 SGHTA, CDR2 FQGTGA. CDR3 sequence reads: CASSSTSGGTDTQYF. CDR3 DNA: TGTGCCAGCAGCTCAACTAGCGGGGGCACAGATACGCAGTATTTT. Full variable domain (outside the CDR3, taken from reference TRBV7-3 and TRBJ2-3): GAGVSQTPSNKVTEKGKYVELRCDPISGHTALYWYRQSLGQGPEFLIYFQGTGAADDSGLPNDRFFAVRPEGSVSTLKIQRTERGDSAVYLCASSSTSGGTDTQYFGPGTRLTVL.

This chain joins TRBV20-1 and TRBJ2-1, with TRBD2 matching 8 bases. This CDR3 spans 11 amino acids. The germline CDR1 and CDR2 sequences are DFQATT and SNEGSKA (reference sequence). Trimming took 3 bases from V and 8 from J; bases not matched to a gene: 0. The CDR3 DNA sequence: TGCAGTGCTAGCGGGAGGGATGAGCAGTTCTTC. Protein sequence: CSASGRDEQFF.

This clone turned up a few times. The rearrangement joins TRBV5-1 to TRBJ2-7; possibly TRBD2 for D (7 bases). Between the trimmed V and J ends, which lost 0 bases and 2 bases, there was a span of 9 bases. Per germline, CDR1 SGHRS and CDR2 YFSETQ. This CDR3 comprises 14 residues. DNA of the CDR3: TGCGCCAGCAGCTTGGCCGGGGGGCCCTACGAGCAGTACTTC. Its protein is CASSLAGGPYEQYF.

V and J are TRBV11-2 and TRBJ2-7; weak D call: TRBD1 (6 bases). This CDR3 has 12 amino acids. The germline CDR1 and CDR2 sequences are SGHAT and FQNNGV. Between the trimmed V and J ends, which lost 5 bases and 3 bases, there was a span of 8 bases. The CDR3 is CASSDRFYEQYF. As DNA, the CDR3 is TGTGCCAGCAGCGACAGGTTCTACGAGCAGTACTTC.

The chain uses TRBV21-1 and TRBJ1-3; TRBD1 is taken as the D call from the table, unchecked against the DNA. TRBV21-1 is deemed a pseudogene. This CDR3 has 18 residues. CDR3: CASSKVGCRRGLLDTIYF. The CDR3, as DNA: TGTGCCAGCAGCAAAGTGGGTTGTCGAAGGGGGCTACTGGACACCATATATTTT.

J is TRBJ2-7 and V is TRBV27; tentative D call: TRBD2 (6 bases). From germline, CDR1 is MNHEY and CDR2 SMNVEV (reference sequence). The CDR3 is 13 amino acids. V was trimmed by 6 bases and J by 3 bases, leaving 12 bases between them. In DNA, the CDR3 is TGTGCCAGCAGCCGGACTATCGTCTACGAGCAGTACTTC. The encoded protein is CASSRTIVYEQYF.

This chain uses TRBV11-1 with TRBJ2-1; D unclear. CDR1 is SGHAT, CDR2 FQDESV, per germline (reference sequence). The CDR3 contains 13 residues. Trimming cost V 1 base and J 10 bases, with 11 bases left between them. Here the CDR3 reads CASSLEELKEQFF. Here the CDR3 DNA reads TGTGCCAGCAGCTTAGAAGAACTGAAGGAGCAGTTCTTC.

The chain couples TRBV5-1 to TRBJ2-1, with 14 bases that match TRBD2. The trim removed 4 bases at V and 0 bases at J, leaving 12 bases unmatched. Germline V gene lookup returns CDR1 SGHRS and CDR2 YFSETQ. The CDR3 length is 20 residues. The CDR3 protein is CASSPGTSGRRVGSYNEQFF. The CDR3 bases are TGCGCCAGCAGCCCCGGGACTAGCGGGAGACGGGTGGGCTCCTACAATGAGCAGTTCTTC. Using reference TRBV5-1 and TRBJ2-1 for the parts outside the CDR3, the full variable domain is KAGVTQTPRYLIKTRGQQVTLSCSPISGHRSVSWYQQTPGQGLQFLFEYFSETQRNKGNFPGRFSGRQFSNSRSEMNVSTLELGDSALYLCASSPGTSGRRVGSYNEQFFGPGTRLTVL.

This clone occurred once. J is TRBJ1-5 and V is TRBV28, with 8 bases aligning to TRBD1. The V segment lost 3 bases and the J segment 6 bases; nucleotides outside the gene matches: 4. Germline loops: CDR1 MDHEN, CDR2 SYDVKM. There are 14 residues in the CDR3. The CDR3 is CASSFQGAGQPQHF. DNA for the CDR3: TGTGCCAGCAGTTTCCAGGGGGCCGGTCAGCCCCAGCATTTT.

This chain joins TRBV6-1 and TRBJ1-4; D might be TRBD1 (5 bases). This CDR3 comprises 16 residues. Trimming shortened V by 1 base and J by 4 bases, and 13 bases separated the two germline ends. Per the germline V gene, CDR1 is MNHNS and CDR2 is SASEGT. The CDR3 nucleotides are TGTGCCAGCAGTGAAGTGGAGGGACCAATTAATGAAAAACTGTTTTTT. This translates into CASSEVEGPINEKLFF.

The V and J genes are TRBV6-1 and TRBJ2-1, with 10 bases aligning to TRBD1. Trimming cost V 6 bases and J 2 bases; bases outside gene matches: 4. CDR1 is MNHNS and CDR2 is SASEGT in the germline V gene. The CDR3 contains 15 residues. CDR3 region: CASSTGTGAYNEQFF. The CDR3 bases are TGTGCCAGCAGCACCGGGACAGGGGCCTACAATGAGCAGTTCTTC.

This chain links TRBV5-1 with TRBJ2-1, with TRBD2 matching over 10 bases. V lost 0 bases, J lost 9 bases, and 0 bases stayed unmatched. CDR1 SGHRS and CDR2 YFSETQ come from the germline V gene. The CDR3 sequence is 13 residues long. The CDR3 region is CASSLVAGGEQFF. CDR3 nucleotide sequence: TGCGCCAGCAGCTTGGTAGCGGGAGGTGAGCAGTTCTTC.

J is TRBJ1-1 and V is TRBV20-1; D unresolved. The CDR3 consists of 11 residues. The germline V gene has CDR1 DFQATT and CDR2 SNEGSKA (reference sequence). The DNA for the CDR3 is TGCAGGCAACTTAGAGGGACTGAAGCTTTCTTT. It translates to CRQLRGTEAFF.

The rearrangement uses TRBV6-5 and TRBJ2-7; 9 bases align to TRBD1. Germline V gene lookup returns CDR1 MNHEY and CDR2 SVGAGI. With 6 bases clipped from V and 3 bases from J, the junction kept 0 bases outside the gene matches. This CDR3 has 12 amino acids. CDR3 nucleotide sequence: TGTGCCAGCAGGGGACAGGGCTACGAGCAGTACTTC. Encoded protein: CASRGQGYEQYF.

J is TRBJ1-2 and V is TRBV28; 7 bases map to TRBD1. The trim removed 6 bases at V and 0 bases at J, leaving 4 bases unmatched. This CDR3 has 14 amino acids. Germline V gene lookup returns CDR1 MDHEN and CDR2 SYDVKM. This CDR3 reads CASRRDSSNYGYTF. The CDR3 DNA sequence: TGTGCCAGCAGACGGGACAGCTCTAACTATGGCTACACCTTC.

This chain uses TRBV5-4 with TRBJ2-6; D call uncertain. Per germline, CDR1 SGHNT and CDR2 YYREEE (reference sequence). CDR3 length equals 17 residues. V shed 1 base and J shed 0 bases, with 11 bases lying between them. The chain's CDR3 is CASSLTFRLSGANVLTF. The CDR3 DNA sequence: TGTGCCAGCAGCTTGACATTCCGCCTCTCTGGGGCCAACGTCCTGACTTTC. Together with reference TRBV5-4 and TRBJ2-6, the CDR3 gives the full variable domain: ETGVTQSPTHLIKTRGQQVTLRCSSQSGHNTVSWYQQALGQGPQFIFQYYREEENGRGNFPPRFSGLQFPNYSSELNVNALELDDSALYLCASSLTFRLSGANVLTFGAGSRLTVL.

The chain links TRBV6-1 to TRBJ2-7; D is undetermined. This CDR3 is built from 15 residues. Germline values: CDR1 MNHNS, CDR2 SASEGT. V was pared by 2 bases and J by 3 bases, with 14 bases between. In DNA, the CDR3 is TGTGCCAGCAGTGAACGGCTAGTTGGCTTCTACGAGCAGTACTTC. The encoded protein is CASSERLVGFYEQYF.